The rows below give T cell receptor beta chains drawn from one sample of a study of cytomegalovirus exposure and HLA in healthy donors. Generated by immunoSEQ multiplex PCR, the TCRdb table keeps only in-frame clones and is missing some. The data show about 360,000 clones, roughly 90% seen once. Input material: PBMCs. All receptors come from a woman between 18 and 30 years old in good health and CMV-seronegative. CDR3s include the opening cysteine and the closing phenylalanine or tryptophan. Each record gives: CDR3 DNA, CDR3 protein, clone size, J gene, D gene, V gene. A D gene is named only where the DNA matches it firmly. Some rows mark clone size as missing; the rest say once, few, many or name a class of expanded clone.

CDR3nt: TGTGCCAGGCCCCGGGACAGGGTTTCCGAGCAGTACTTC; CDR3aa: CARPRDRVSEQYF; abundance: .; j_gene: TRBJ2-7; d_gene: TRBD1; v_gene: TRBV9
CDR3nt: TGTGCCAGCAGCCCCAGAGACAGATACGAGCAGTACTTC; CDR3aa: CASSPRDRYEQYF; abundance: .; j_gene: TRBJ2-7; d_gene: .; v_gene: TRBV5-8
CDR3nt: TGTGCCAGCATGAGCCCAGGGGCTGGGGCCAACGTCCTGACTTTC; CDR3aa: CASMSPGAGANVLTF; abundance: .; j_gene: TRBJ2-6; d_gene: .; v_gene: TRBV27
CDR3nt: TGTGCCGCCGGGTCAGGGGTTACGGATTCACCCCTCCACTTT; CDR3aa: CAAGSGVTDSPLHF; abundance: .; j_gene: TRBJ1-6; d_gene: .; v_gene: TRBV6-5
CDR3nt: TGCGCCAGCAGCTTTCTACAGGGTCGGAGCAATCAGCCCCAGCATTTT; CDR3aa: CASSFLQGRSNQPQHF; abundance: .; j_gene: TRBJ1-5; d_gene: .; v_gene: TRBV5-1
CDR3nt: TGCGCCAGCAGCCAAGATGGGAGCGGGGGTGACATTCAGTACTTC; CDR3aa: CASSQDGSGGDIQYF; abundance: once; j_gene: TRBJ2-4; d_gene: TRBD2; v_gene: TRBV4-1
CDR3nt: TGTGCCAGCAGGGGATCAGGGACAACTAATGAAAAACTGTTTTTT; CDR3aa: CASRGSGTTNEKLFF; abundance: few; j_gene: TRBJ1-4; d_gene: .; v_gene: TRBV25-1
CDR3nt: TGTGCCAGCAGTGCTGGGGCCCACTATGGCTACACCTTC; CDR3aa: CASSAGAHYGYTF; abundance: .; j_gene: TRBJ1-2; d_gene: .; v_gene: TRBV25-1
CDR3nt: TGTGCCAGCGGCGGGGGGAGGTCCAATGAGCAGTTCTTC; CDR3aa: CASGGGRSNEQFF; abundance: .; j_gene: TRBJ2-1; d_gene: TRBD2; v_gene: TRBV6-5
CDR3nt: TGCGCCAGCAGCTCCGGGGGGGCCGGGGCCAAAAACATTCAGTACTTC; CDR3aa: CASSSGGAGAKNIQYF; abundance: .; j_gene: TRBJ2-4; d_gene: TRBD2; v_gene: TRBV5-1
CDR3nt: TGTGCCTGGAGTGCTCAGGGGCAGGGGGATAGCAATCAGCCCCAGCATTTT; CDR3aa: CAWSAQGQGDSNQPQHF; abundance: .; j_gene: TRBJ1-5; d_gene: TRBD1; v_gene: TRBV30
CDR3nt: TGTGCCAGCAGTTTATCGACAGGGGGGTACGAGCAGTACTTC; CDR3aa: CASSLSTGGYEQYF; abundance: .; j_gene: TRBJ2-7; d_gene: TRBD1; v_gene: TRBV27
CDR3nt: TGTGCCAGCAGTTCTTGGGCGGAAGCTTTCTTT; CDR3aa: CASSSWAEAFF; abundance: few; j_gene: TRBJ1-1; d_gene: .; v_gene: TRBV28
CDR3nt: TGTGCCAGCAGCGGAAATCGACGTCGCGGCTATGGCTACACCTTC; CDR3aa: CASSGNRRRGYGYTF; abundance: few; j_gene: TRBJ1-2; d_gene: .; v_gene: TRBV9
CDR3nt: TGTGCCAGCAGTGAATGGGTAGGGGAAGAGACCCAGTACTTC; CDR3aa: CASSEWVGEETQYF; abundance: .; j_gene: TRBJ2-5; d_gene: .; v_gene: TRBV2
CDR3nt: TGTGCCTGGAGTGTGGCCGGGGGGGGGAATCAGCCCCAGCATTTT; CDR3aa: CAWSVAGGGNQPQHF; abundance: .; j_gene: TRBJ1-5; d_gene: .; v_gene: TRBV30
CDR3nt: TGTGCCAGTCACACCGGGACAGGGGCCACTGAAGCTTTCTTT; CDR3aa: CASHTGTGATEAFF; abundance: .; j_gene: TRBJ1-1; d_gene: TRBD1; v_gene: TRBV7-8
CDR3nt: TGTGCCAGCAGTGAAGCAGGAAGGACTAGAGGAGGTGAGCAGTTCTTC; CDR3aa: CASSEAGRTRGGEQFF; abundance: .; j_gene: TRBJ2-1; d_gene: TRBD2; v_gene: TRBV6-1
CDR3nt: TGTGCCAGCATCCGTAGCGGGGGGGGAGGTGAGACCCAGTACTTC; CDR3aa: CASIRSGGGGETQYF; abundance: .; j_gene: TRBJ2-5; d_gene: TRBD2; v_gene: TRBV5-4
CDR3nt: TGCGCCAGCAGCTGGACAGGATCGGGGTCCGAGCAGTACTTC; CDR3aa: CASSWTGSGSEQYF; abundance: .; j_gene: TRBJ2-7; d_gene: TRBD1; v_gene: TRBV5-1
CDR3nt: TGTGCCAGCAGTTTATCGGGAGGGACTAGCGTCGAGGAGACCCAGTACTTC; CDR3aa: CASSLSGGTSVEETQYF; abundance: .; j_gene: TRBJ2-5; d_gene: TRBD2; v_gene: TRBV27
CDR3nt: TGCGCCAGCAGCCTGAAATGGGGAGAATTAGATACGCAGTATTTT; CDR3aa: CASSLKWGELDTQYF; abundance: .; j_gene: TRBJ2-3; d_gene: .; v_gene: TRBV5-1
CDR3nt: TGTGCCTGGAGTGGACAGTTTGCCGGGGAGCTGTTTTTT; CDR3aa: CAWSGQFAGELFF; abundance: .; j_gene: TRBJ2-2; d_gene: .; v_gene: TRBV30
CDR3nt: TGCGCCAGCAGCTGGGGAGCGGGGGGGCCGACAGATACGCAGTATTTT; CDR3aa: CASSWGAGGPTDTQYF; abundance: .; j_gene: TRBJ2-3; d_gene: TRBD2; v_gene: TRBV5-1
CDR3nt: TGTGCCAGCAGCTTGGCCTTGACTAGCGGGGTCACAGATACGCAGTATTTT; CDR3aa: CASSLALTSGVTDTQYF; abundance: .; j_gene: TRBJ2-3; d_gene: TRBD2; v_gene: TRBV5-8
CDR3nt: TGTGCCAGCAGCTCCCTGGGAGGGCCCGGGGAGCTGTTTTTT; CDR3aa: CASSSLGGPGELFF; abundance: .; j_gene: TRBJ2-2; d_gene: TRBD2; v_gene: TRBV2
CDR3nt: TGTGCCAGCAGTTTATTGATAGTTCAGGGACAGGGGCTAAAGGGCAATCAGCCCCAGCATTTT; CDR3aa: CASSLLIVQGQGLKGNQPQHF; abundance: .; j_gene: TRBJ1-5; d_gene: TRBD1; v_gene: TRBV28
CDR3nt: TGTGCCAGCAGCTTTAATAGCGGGTGGGGAGGGGCCAACGTCCTGACTTTC; CDR3aa: CASSFNSGWGGANVLTF; abundance: .; j_gene: TRBJ2-6; d_gene: TRBD2; v_gene: TRBV7-9
CDR3nt: TGTGCCAGCAGCTTTAGGGACAAACAAGAGACCCAGTACTTC; CDR3aa: CASSFRDKQETQYF; abundance: .; j_gene: TRBJ2-5; d_gene: .; v_gene: TRBV7-9
CDR3nt: TGTGCCAGTAGTATCTCCGGGACAGGGGGTCTCCCCACCGGGGAGCTGTTTTTT; CDR3aa: CASSISGTGGLPTGELFF; abundance: .; j_gene: TRBJ2-2; d_gene: TRBD1; v_gene: TRBV19
CDR3nt: TGCGCCAGCAGCCCGTATTGGACTAGCGGGGATACAGATACGCAGTATTTT; CDR3aa: CASSPYWTSGDTDTQYF; abundance: .; j_gene: TRBJ2-3; d_gene: TRBD2; v_gene: TRBV4-1
CDR3nt: TGCGCCAGCGGGACAGCTCCTCACACTGAAGCTTTCTTT; CDR3aa: CASGTAPHTEAFF; abundance: .; j_gene: TRBJ1-1; d_gene: TRBD1; v_gene: TRBV5-1
CDR3nt: TGTGCCAGCAGGGACGACAGGGTATTCGGCAATCAGCCCCAGCATTTT; CDR3aa: CASRDDRVFGNQPQHF; abundance: few; j_gene: TRBJ1-5; d_gene: TRBD1; v_gene: TRBV2
CDR3nt: TGTGCCAGCAGCCAAATCAGCGGGTGGACAGGGGATACCTACGAGCAGTACTTC; CDR3aa: CASSQISGWTGDTYEQYF; abundance: .; j_gene: TRBJ2-7; d_gene: TRBD1; v_gene: TRBV28
CDR3nt: TGCGCCAGCAGCCAAGAAGGACTAGCTGGTAATGAGCAGTTCTTC; CDR3aa: CASSQEGLAGNEQFF; abundance: .; j_gene: TRBJ2-1; d_gene: TRBD2; v_gene: TRBV4-1
CDR3nt: TGTGCCTGTACTGGGGGGGGCTACGAGCAGTACTTC; CDR3aa: CACTGGGYEQYF; abundance: .; j_gene: TRBJ2-7; d_gene: TRBD2; v_gene: TRBV30
CDR3nt: TGCGCCAGCAGCTTGAACCGCGGGGGCGAGGAGACCCAGTACTTC; CDR3aa: CASSLNRGGEETQYF; abundance: few; j_gene: TRBJ2-5; d_gene: .; v_gene: TRBV5-1
CDR3nt: TGTGCCAGCAGCCCTTATGGGGAGCTGTTTTTT; CDR3aa: CASSPYGELFF; abundance: .; j_gene: TRBJ2-2; d_gene: .; v_gene: TRBV7-2
CDR3nt: TGTGCCAGCAGTTTATCGATTCCAGGGGTCAGAACCGGGGAGCTGTTTTTT; CDR3aa: CASSLSIPGVRTGELFF; abundance: once; j_gene: TRBJ2-2; d_gene: .; v_gene: TRBV27
CDR3nt: TGTGCCAGCTCACCACCGAGTGCGGGAGGGCCAAGGGAGCAGTACTTC; CDR3aa: CASSPPSAGGPREQYF; abundance: many; j_gene: TRBJ2-7; d_gene: TRBD2; v_gene: TRBV18
CDR3nt: TGTGCCAGCTCACCAACGGGACTAGCGGGCCTGGAGCAAGAGACCCAGTACTTC; CDR3aa: CASSPTGLAGLEQETQYF; abundance: .; j_gene: TRBJ2-5; d_gene: TRBD2; v_gene: TRBV18
CDR3nt: TGTGCCAGCAGTTTAAGCGTTGGTCCCCGGGGGAGGAATTTT; CDR3aa: CASSLSVGPRGRNF; abundance: .; j_gene: TRBJ1-5; d_gene: .; v_gene: TRBV28
CDR3nt: TGTGCCAGCAGCAACAGACAGGGGGCTAACAATCAGCCCCAGCATTTT; CDR3aa: CASSNRQGANNQPQHF; abundance: .; j_gene: TRBJ1-5; d_gene: TRBD1; v_gene: TRBV6-6